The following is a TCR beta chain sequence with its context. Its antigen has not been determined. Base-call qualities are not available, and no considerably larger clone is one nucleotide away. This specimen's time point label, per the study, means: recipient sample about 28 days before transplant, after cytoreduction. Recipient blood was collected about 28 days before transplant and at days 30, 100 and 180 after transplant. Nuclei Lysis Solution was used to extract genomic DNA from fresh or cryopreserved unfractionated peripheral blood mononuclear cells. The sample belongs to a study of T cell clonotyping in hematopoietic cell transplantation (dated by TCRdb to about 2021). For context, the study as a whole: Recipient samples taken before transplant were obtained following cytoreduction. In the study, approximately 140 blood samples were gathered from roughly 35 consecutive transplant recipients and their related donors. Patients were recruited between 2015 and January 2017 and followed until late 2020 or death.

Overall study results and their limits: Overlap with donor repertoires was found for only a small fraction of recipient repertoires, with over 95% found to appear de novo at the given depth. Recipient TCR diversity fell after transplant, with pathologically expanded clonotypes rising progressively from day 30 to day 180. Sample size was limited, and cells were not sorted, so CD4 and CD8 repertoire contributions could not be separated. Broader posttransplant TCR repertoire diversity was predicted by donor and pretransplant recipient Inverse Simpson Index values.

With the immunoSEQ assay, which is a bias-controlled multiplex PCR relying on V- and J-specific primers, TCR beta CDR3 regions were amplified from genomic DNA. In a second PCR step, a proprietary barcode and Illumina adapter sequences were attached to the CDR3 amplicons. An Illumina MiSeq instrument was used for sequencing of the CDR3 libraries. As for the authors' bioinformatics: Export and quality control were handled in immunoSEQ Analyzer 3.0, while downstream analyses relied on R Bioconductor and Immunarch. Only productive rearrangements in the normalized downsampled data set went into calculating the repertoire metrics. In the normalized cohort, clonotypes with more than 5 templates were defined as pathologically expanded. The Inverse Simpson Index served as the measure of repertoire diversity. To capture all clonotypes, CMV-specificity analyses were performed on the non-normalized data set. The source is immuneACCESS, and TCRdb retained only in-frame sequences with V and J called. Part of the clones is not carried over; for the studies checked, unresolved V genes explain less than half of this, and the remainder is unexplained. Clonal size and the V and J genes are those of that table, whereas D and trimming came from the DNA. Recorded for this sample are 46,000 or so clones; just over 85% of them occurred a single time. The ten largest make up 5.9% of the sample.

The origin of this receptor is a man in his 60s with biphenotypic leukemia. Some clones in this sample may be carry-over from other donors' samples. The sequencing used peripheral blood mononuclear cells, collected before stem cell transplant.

This receptor carries the CDR3 CASSPTGGAFQPQHF. The DNA sequence reads TGTGCCAGCAGCCCGACAGGGGGCGCCTTTCAGCCCCAGCATTTT. The chain is encoded by TRBV28 joined to TRBJ1-5, with TRBD1 identical over 10 junction bases. Counted from cysteine to phenylalanine, this CDR3 has 15 amino acids. Only CDR3 DNA remains: 45 bases, in frame from the first base. The germline V gene supplies CDR1 MDHEN and CDR2 SYDVKM. Here V drops 6 bases and J drops 6 bases, and the junction holds 8 bases not matched to any gene. With the portions outside the CDR3 filled from the reference TRBV28 and TRBJ1-5 genes, the complete variable region becomes DVKVTQSSRYLVKRTGEKVFLECVQDMDHENMFWYRQDPGLGLRLIYFSYDVKMKEKGDIPEGYSVSREKKERFSLILESASTNQTSMYLCASSPTGGAFQPQHFGDGTRLSIL.